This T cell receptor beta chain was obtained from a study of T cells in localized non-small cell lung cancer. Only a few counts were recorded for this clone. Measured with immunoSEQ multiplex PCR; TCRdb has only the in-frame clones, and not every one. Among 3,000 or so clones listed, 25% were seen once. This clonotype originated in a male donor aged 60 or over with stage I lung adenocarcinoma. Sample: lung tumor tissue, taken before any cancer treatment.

The CDR3 DNA reads as TGTGCCAGCAGCCGGACGGGAGCCTCCTACGAGCAGTACTTC. Its protein is CASSRTGASYEQYF. V usage is TRBV14 and J usage is TRBJ2-7, with a tentative D call TRBD2 (6 bases). The length of the CDR3 is 14 residues. V dropped 4 bases and J dropped 0 bases, with 10 bases sitting between them. Germline V gene sequence: CDR1 SGHDN, CDR2 FVKESK.